This T cell receptor beta chain came from a study of blood T cell repertoires in COVID-19. Original handling: Reference gene primers were amplified, and this amplification served to estimate nucleated cell counts. Sequencing used immunoSEQ multiplex PCR; TCRdb keeps in-frame clones, though not all of them. From that table come the V and J calls and clone size; the DNA was used to work out D and trimming. The sample has around 80,000 clones, around 83% seen once. Germline CDR1 SNHLY, CDR2 FYNNEI. This CDR3 has 12 residues. V was cut by 4 bases and J by 4 bases, with 7 bases left in between. V is TRBV2 and J is TRBJ1-2; no clear D gene. This sequence originates from a human donor in a cohort sampled during active COVID-19. Sample: peripheral blood. CDR3 residues: CASSVASYGYTF. The CDR3 nucleotides are TGTGCCAGCAGTGTGGCCAGCTATGGCTACACCTTC.